This T cell receptor (beta chain) was sequenced during a study of cytomegalovirus exposure and HLA in healthy donors. The wider study: The roughly 100 million unique TCR beta sequences, from roughly 170 million T cells, were found by an earlier analysis. Ancestry clustering placed 70% to 90% of under 450 genotyped donors in the Caucasian-associated cluster. Overall study results and limits: Later genetic work tied a missense DCLRE1C variant to beta-chain V and J trimming. Versus the approximately 700-donor mean, an Asian-associated ancestry cluster reportedly showed fewer N-insertions in a later analysis.

The PCR employed 60 Vbeta primers together with 13 Jbeta primers. Generated by immunoSEQ multiplex PCR, the TCRdb table keeps only in-frame clones and is missing some. The table lists about 130,000 clones, approximately 80% of them singletons. With regard to this clone: The antigen is unknown.

Germline V gives CDR1 GTSNPN, CDR2 SVGIG (reference sequence). The CDR3 extends over 14 amino acids. Trimming took off 2 bases at V and 5 bases at J, with 15 bases between the two ends. The V and J genes are TRBV30 and TRBJ1-1; possibly TRBD1 for D (6 bases). Material: PBMCs. This TCR was sampled from a man aged 35-49 years in good health and CMV-seronegative. The CDR3 DNA follows: TGTGCCTGGAGTCGGGGGGGCACCCCTACTGAAGCTTTCTTT. This encodes CAWSRGGTPTEAFF.